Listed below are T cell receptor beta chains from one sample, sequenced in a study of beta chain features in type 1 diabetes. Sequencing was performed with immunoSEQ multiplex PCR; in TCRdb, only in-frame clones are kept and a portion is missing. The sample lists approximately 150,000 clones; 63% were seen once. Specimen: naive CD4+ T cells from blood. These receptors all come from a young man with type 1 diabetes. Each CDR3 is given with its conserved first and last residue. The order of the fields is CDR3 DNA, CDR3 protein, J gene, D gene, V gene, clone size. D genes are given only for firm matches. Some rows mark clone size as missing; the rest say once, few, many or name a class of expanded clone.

DNA: TGTGCCAGCTCCCTCGGGGACACAGATACGCAGTATTTT; CDR3: CASSLGDTDTQYF; J: TRBJ2-3; D: -; V: TRBV6-5; size: -
DNA: TGCAGCGTCCTAGGACAGGGGAAAGGAGAGACCCAGTACTTC; CDR3: CSVLGQGKGETQYF; J: TRBJ2-5; D: TRBD1; V: TRBV29-1; size: -
DNA: TGCAGCGCCCTCGTGGGGGTCAATCAGCCCCAGCATTTT; CDR3: CSALVGVNQPQHF; J: TRBJ1-5; D: -; V: TRBV29-1; size: -
DNA: TGTGCCAGCAGCTTAGGGGGACAGCCGACTGTGGAGACCCAGTACTTC; CDR3: CASSLGGQPTVETQYF; J: TRBJ2-5; D: TRBD1; V: TRBV7-2; size: -
DNA: TGTGCCAGCAGCGTTGGCTACAATGAGCAGTTCTTC; CDR3: CASSVGYNEQFF; J: TRBJ2-1; D: -; V: TRBV9; size: few
DNA: TGTGCCAGCAGCTTAGCTAAGGATACGCAGTATTTT; CDR3: CASSLAKDTQYF; J: TRBJ2-3; D: -; V: TRBV7-2; size: -
DNA: TGTGCCAGCAGCCCCCCCGGGGGCAGTTCCTACGAGCAGTACTTC; CDR3: CASSPPGGSSYEQYF; J: TRBJ2-7; D: -; V: TRBV28; size: few
DNA: TGTGCCTGGAGTCCTCTGGGGGAGACCCAGTACTTC; CDR3: CAWSPLGETQYF; J: TRBJ2-5; D: -; V: TRBV30; size: -
DNA: TGCGCCAGCAGCCAAGATGACCCTACGGGGGAGCAGTACTTC; CDR3: CASSQDDPTGEQYF; J: TRBJ2-7; D: -; V: TRBV4-1; size: -
DNA: TGTGCCAGCAGTTTATTGCGGGGGTCGGGCAATCAGCCCCAGCATTTT; CDR3: CASSLLRGSGNQPQHF; J: TRBJ1-5; D: -; V: TRBV28; size: -
DNA: TGTGCCAGCAGCGTAGTAGGTAGCACAGATACGCAGTATTTT; CDR3: CASSVVGSTDTQYF; J: TRBJ2-3; D: -; V: TRBV9; size: -
DNA: TGTGCCAGCAGCTCCAGAGCAACTAATGAAAAACTGTTTTTT; CDR3: CASSSRATNEKLFF; J: TRBJ1-4; D: -; V: TRBV7-2; size: -
DNA: TGCAGCGTTGAAAGACGGGGGTTGGCAGATACGCAGTATTTT; CDR3: CSVERRGLADTQYF; J: TRBJ2-3; D: -; V: TRBV29-1; size: -
DNA: TGTGCCAGCAGGATCACAGATACGCAGTATTTT; CDR3: CASRITDTQYF; J: TRBJ2-3; D: -; V: TRBV7-2; size: -
DNA: TGTGCCAGCAGTAGGGCAGGGAGAAATGAGCAGTTCTTC; CDR3: CASSRAGRNEQFF; J: TRBJ2-1; D: -; V: TRBV28; size: few
DNA: TGCGCCAGCAGCAAAGGGACTGGGAACGGGGAGACCCAGTACTTC; CDR3: CASSKGTGNGETQYF; J: TRBJ2-5; D: -; V: TRBV5-1; size: -
DNA: TGTGCCAGCAGCGTAGGAGTCCTAGCGGGTGCAGGGGAGCAGTACTTC; CDR3: CASSVGVLAGAGEQYF; J: TRBJ2-7; D: TRBD2; V: TRBV9; size: -
DNA: TGTGCCAGCAGCCCCCGGGGCACCGGGGAGCTGTTTTTT; CDR3: CASSPRGTGELFF; J: TRBJ2-2; D: -; V: TRBV7-2; size: once
DNA: TGCAGCGTCCAGCGAGGGGTAAACACTGAAGCTTTCTTT; CDR3: CSVQRGVNTEAFF; J: TRBJ1-1; D: -; V: TRBV29-1; size: -
DNA: TGTGCCTGGGTGAGAGGACAGGGGGCCTACGAGCAGTACTTC; CDR3: CAWVRGQGAYEQYF; J: TRBJ2-7; D: TRBD1; V: TRBV30; size: -
DNA: TGTGCCAGCTCACCACCGGGCTGGAGGGAGGCTTTCTTT; CDR3: CASSPPGWREAFF; J: TRBJ1-1; D: -; V: TRBV18; size: -
DNA: TGTGCCAGCAGCTTAGCGCGGGACAGGGGAGCTTTCTTT; CDR3: CASSLARDRGAFF; J: TRBJ1-1; D: TRBD1; V: TRBV7-2; size: -
DNA: TGTGCCAGCAGTTCTACAGATACGCAGTATTTT; CDR3: CASSSTDTQYF; J: TRBJ2-3; D: -; V: TRBV27; size: -
DNA: TGTGCCACCAGCAGAGTGGCAGGGTCATCCTACGAGCAGTACTTC; CDR3: CATSRVAGSSYEQYF; J: TRBJ2-7; D: -; V: TRBV15; size: few
DNA: TGTGCCAGCAGCTCGGGACATCAGCAAGAGACCCAGTACTTC; CDR3: CASSSGHQQETQYF; J: TRBJ2-5; D: -; V: TRBV5-4; size: -
DNA: TGTGCCAGCAGCTTAGCTAAAGGGGGGGAGACCCAGTACTTC; CDR3: CASSLAKGGETQYF; J: TRBJ2-5; D: -; V: TRBV7-6; size: -
DNA: TGTGCCAGCAGCTTAGTTGCCCACTACGAGCAGTACTTC; CDR3: CASSLVAHYEQYF; J: TRBJ2-7; D: -; V: TRBV7-2; size: few
DNA: TGTGCCAGCAGTTCGAGATCTACCGGGGAGCTGTTTTTT; CDR3: CASSSRSTGELFF; J: TRBJ2-2; D: -; V: TRBV6-5; size: -
DNA: TGTGCCTGGGCAGGGGGAAATGAAAAACTGTTTTTT; CDR3: CAWAGGNEKLFF; J: TRBJ1-4; D: TRBD1; V: TRBV30; size: -
DNA: TGCAGCGCCGGGGCCCGGACAGGGGTAGATACGCAGTATTTT; CDR3: CSAGARTGVDTQYF; J: TRBJ2-3; D: TRBD1; V: TRBV29-1; size: -
DNA: TGTGCCAGCAGTCAAACAGGGCCTCAGAACACTGAAGCTTTCTTT; CDR3: CASSQTGPQNTEAFF; J: TRBJ1-1; D: -; V: TRBV28; size: -
DNA: TGTGCCTGGGAGCCGATCCGGGAGACCCAGTACTTC; CDR3: CAWEPIRETQYF; J: TRBJ2-5; D: -; V: TRBV30; size: -
DNA: TGCAGCGTTGAAGTGGCATGGGAGCTCACCGGGGAGCTGTTTTTT; CDR3: CSVEVAWELTGELFF; J: TRBJ2-2; D: -; V: TRBV29-1; size: -
DNA: TGTGCCAGCAGCTTAGCCCAGGGGTCAGATACGCAGTATTTT; CDR3: CASSLAQGSDTQYF; J: TRBJ2-3; D: -; V: TRBV7-9; size: few
DNA: TGTGCCAGCAGCTACACCGGGACAGGGGGAAGATCCTATGGCTACACCTTC; CDR3: CASSYTGTGGRSYGYTF; J: TRBJ1-2; D: TRBD1; V: TRBV7-2; size: -
DNA: TGTGCCAGCAGCGTGTTGAGTACAGATACGCAGTATTTT; CDR3: CASSVLSTDTQYF; J: TRBJ2-3; D: -; V: TRBV9; size: -
DNA: TGCAGCGTTGGACAGGTCGAGCAGTACTTC; CDR3: CSVGQVEQYF; J: TRBJ2-7; D: -; V: TRBV29-1; size: few
DNA: TGCAGCGTTGAAGGGCAGGGGGCCCACGAGCAGTACTTC; CDR3: CSVEGQGAHEQYF; J: TRBJ2-7; D: TRBD1; V: TRBV29-1; size: -
DNA: TGCAGCGTTGGCAGGGGCGGCTATGGCTACACCTTC; CDR3: CSVGRGGYGYTF; J: TRBJ1-2; D: -; V: TRBV29-1; size: -
DNA: TGTGCCTGGAGTGTAGGGACAGGATATAATTCACCCCTCCACTTT; CDR3: CAWSVGTGYNSPLHF; J: TRBJ1-6; D: TRBD1; V: TRBV30; size: -
DNA: TGTGCCATGCGCCCCTCGGGGACGGACGACACAGATACGCAGTATTTT; CDR3: CAMRPSGTDDTDTQYF; J: TRBJ2-3; D: -; V: TRBV10-3; size: -
DNA: TGTGCCTGGAGTCCCCCCGGATCACCCCTCCACTTT; CDR3: CAWSPPGSPLHF; J: TRBJ1-6; D: -; V: TRBV30; size: -